The next 13 T cell receptor beta chains were all read from a single sample in a study of shared clonotypes between healthy human individuals. The assay was immunoSEQ multiplex PCR, and TCRdb's table has in-frame clones only and misses some. Of about 680,000 clones in the sample, roughly 72% were seen once. Sequenced sample: memory CD4+ T cells sorted from blood. Subset denoted: CD45RA-negative fraction. The receptor set was obtained from a woman between 25 and 40 years old in good health.

J is TRBJ2-5 and V is TRBV6-5; no definite D call. Deletions cut 6 bases from V and 1 base from J, with 15 bases between. There are 15 residues in the CDR3. Germline V gene lookup returns CDR1 MNHEY and CDR2 SVGAGI. CDR3 DNA sequence: TGTGCCAGCAGAAGTACCTTGGGCGGCCAAGAGACCCAGTACTTC. This translates into CASRSTLGGQETQYF.

The rearrangement links TRBV7-3 to TRBJ2-2, with D unclear. V was trimmed by 4 bases and J by 2 bases, leaving 14 bases between them. Germline CDR1 and CDR2: SGHTA and FQGTGA. This CDR3 is 16 amino acids long. CDR3 region: CASSSRLSRNTGELFF. CDR3 in DNA: TGTGCCAGCAGCTCTCGGCTTAGCCGTAACACCGGGGAGCTGTTTTTT.

The DNA of the CDR3 is TGTGCCAGCAGTTTAGAGGATGGCTACACCTTC. It specifies CASSLEDGYTF. This chain uses TRBV28 with TRBJ1-2; D unclear. The CDR3 is made up of 11 amino acids. Per germline, CDR1 MDHEN and CDR2 SYDVKM. V gave up 2 bases and J gave up 6 bases, with 4 bases separating them.

The V and J genes are TRBV15 and TRBJ2-7; TRBD2 matches at 8 bases. Trimming cost V 0 bases and J 4 bases; bases outside gene matches: 11. This CDR3 has 17 residues. Per the germline V gene, CDR1 is LNHNV and CDR2 is YYDKDF (reference sequence). The CDR3 loop reads CATSRDLGAGESYEQYF. The CDR3 region has the DNA TGTGCCACCAGCAGAGATCTGGGAGCGGGAGAGTCTTACGAGCAGTACTTC.

The chain has TRBV10-2 and TRBJ1-2; tentative D call: TRBD1 (5 bases). CDR1 WSHSY and CDR2 SAAADI come from the germline V gene. The CDR3 spans 12 residues. V was shortened by 6 bases and J by 4 bases, with 9 bases between the two germline ends. In DNA form, the CDR3 reads TGCGCCAGCAGCAGGGCAAGCTATGGCTACACCTTC. Translated, it gives CASSRASYGYTF.

The V call is TRBV1, the J call TRBJ2-3; TRBD2 reflects the table's D call only, with no check against the DNA. TRBV1 is noted as a pseudogene. This CDR3 comprises 17 residues. As DNA, the CDR3 is TGCACCAGCAGCCAAGGGGTCCAGCGGAAAAGCACAGATACGCAGTATTTT. This encodes CTSSQGVQRKSTDTQYF.

The CDR3 region is CASRPSGEGLGTGELFF. The CDR3 nucleotides read TGTGCCAGCAGACCCTCGGGAGAGGGCCTCGGCACCGGGGAGCTGTTTTTT. V and J are TRBV7-9 and TRBJ2-2, with D perhaps matching TRBD2 (6 bases). Trimming left V 6 bases short and J 4 bases short, with 21 bases between. The CDR3 spans 17 residues. Germline V gives CDR1 SEHNR, CDR2 FQNEAQ (reference sequence).

V gene TRBV19 combines with J gene TRBJ2-1; 13 bases are shared with TRBD2. The CDR3 spans 15 residues. V dropped 4 bases and J dropped 8; count of bases not matched to a gene: 5. Germline V gene sequence: CDR1 LNHDA, CDR2 SQIVND (reference sequence). CDR3 DNA: TGTGCCAGTAGTACACGGACTAGCGGGAGTGATGAGCAGTTCTTC. Translated, it gives CASSTRTSGSDEQFF.

This clone is a singleton in its sample. The V gene is TRBV7-9, the J gene TRBJ1-5; D gene ambiguous. The germline V and J ends were trimmed by 1 base and 11 bases, with 15 bases remaining between them. The CDR3 runs to 14 residues. Germline assignment: CDR1 SEHNR and CDR2 FQNEAQ (reference sequence). Here the CDR3 reads CASSLGEGLGTQHF. In DNA form, the CDR3 reads TGTGCCAGCAGCTTAGGCGAGGGTCTGGGGACCCAGCATTTT.

The genes are TRBV10-3 and TRBJ2-7; 8 nucleotides agree with TRBD1. CDR1 is ENHRY, CDR2 SYGVKD, per germline. V was clipped by 4 bases and J by 2 bases; unmatched bases: 7. The CDR3 totals 15 residues. The CDR3 nucleotides read TGTGCCATCAGTGGTTGGACAGGGCTGACCTACGAGCAGTACTTC. It is translated as CAISGWTGLTYEQYF.

V usage is TRBV10-2 and J usage is TRBJ2-2, with TRBD2 matching over 12 bases. V dropped 7 bases and J dropped 6; count of bases not matched to a gene: 3. The germline gives CDR1 WSHSY, CDR2 SAAADI. The CDR3 spans 14 residues. CDR3 amino acids: CASKLAGGSGELFF. In DNA, the CDR3 is TGCGCCAGCAAACTAGCGGGAGGCTCCGGGGAGCTGTTTTTT.

The V gene is TRBV19, the J gene TRBJ1-5; D is perhaps TRBD1 (5 bases). The CDR3 spans 12 residues. Germline-derived CDR1 and CDR2 are LNHDA and SQIVND (reference sequence). V was shortened by 7 bases and J by 6 bases, with 10 bases between the two germline ends. The DNA of the CDR3 is TGTGCCAGTACCAGGGCACGTCAGCCCCAGCATTTT. Its translation: CASTRARQPQHF. Supplemented by reference TRBV19 and TRBJ1-5, the full variable domain reads DGGITQSPKYLFRKEGQNVTLSCEQNLNHDAMYWYRQDPGQGLRLIYYSQIVNDFQKGDIAEGYSVSREKKESFPLTVTSAQKNPTAFYLCASTRARQPQHFGDGTRLSIL.

J is TRBJ2-7 and V is TRBV6-1, with 7 bases aligning to TRBD2. The V gene end was trimmed by 3 bases and the J gene end by 0 bases; junction bases not matched to a gene: 11. Germline CDR1 and CDR2: MNHNS and SASEGT. The CDR3 extends over 17 amino acids. CDR3 DNA sequence: TGTGCCAGCAGTGATAGGTCTAGCGGACGCCTCTCCTACGAGCAGTACTTC. It translates to CASSDRSSGRLSYEQYF.